The entry below describes one T cell receptor beta chain. The target of this receptor is not known. Nothing much larger sits one base from this clone, and base qualities are not available. These data belong to a study of STAT3 mutations in large granular lymphocyte leukemia (dated by TCRdb to about 2019). Regarding the complete study: Canonical activating STAT3 mutations were detected in roughly half of the longitudinally sequenced T-LGLL patients. One or more immunosuppressive therapy regimens were given to more than half of T-LGLL patients, and hematologic response was seen in around 40% of the treated patients. To reconstruct clonal hierarchy and dynamics, serial deep sequencing of TCRbeta CDR3 and STAT3 was performed in patients with T-cell large granular lymphocyte leukemia. From an initial cohort of hundreds of LGL patients, 15 to 20 representative T-LGLL cases were selected for longitudinal TCRbeta and STAT3 sequencing. As controls, the study also included longitudinal sequencing of a couple of patients with natural killer LGL leukemia. Patients were sequenced at roughly 3.8 time points on average, with the number of samplings per patient ranging from 2 to 8. Points the paper makes about the study in general: Because no samples were available when a clone first appeared, clonal expansion was inferred from samplings taken at other points. The linking of therapy response to changes in TCR clonal burden was complicated by variable intervals between samplings and differing treatment regimens. In 6 of 18 patients, TCR clonotype switching occurred after therapy, and every newly emerging clone was STAT3 wild type. In several patients, dominant TCR clone burden exceeded STAT3 mutant burden, suggesting STAT3 mutation arose secondarily within a pre-expanded clone. Since codominant clonotypes persisted in some patients, a small but highly pathogenic clone may have gone undetected. All T-LGLL patients had at least one immunodominant TCRbeta clonotype, and roughly half had multiple immunodominant subclonotypes.

There are 11 amino acids in the CDR3, from cysteine to phenylalanine inclusive. The read is trimmed to its CDR3 DNA, 33 bases read in frame from base 1. The V and J ends are trimmed by 2 bases and 6 bases, leaving 8 bases between them. From the germline V gene (reference sequence), CDR1 is GTSNPN and CDR2 is SVGIG. The same DNA, extracted from blood mononuclear cells, served for both TCR sequencing and STAT3 sequencing. TCRbeta libraries were sequenced on an Illumina MiSeq, and an average of around 41,000 productive templates per sample was obtained. The immunoSEQ assay, which uses multiplex PCR amplification, was used to generate TCRbeta CDR3 libraries. As for the authors' bioinformatics: Repertoire diversity was calculated as previously defined, and values close to 0 indicated extremely monoclonal samples. The immuneACCESS repertoire file appears here via TCRdb, limited to in-frame rearrangements. These files lack a portion of the clones; in checked studies, under half of the deficit traces to unresolved V genes, and the cause of the others is not known. V and J calls and clone size come straight from that table; D and trimming were deduced from the DNA. The sample contains around 26,000 clones, 85% to 95% of them found a single time. More than 6% of the sample goes to the ten largest clones.

This sequence uses TRBV30 and TRBJ2-7; TRBD1 is a weak D gene call, 5 bases matching. Sequenced: peripheral blood mononuclear cells. The TCR was taken from a man aged 40-50 years with T-cell large granular lymphocyte leukemia. Some clones in this sample may be carry-over from other donors' samples. The age is the age at diagnosis. The sequenced DNA is TGTGCCTGGAGTCCCCAGGGCGAGCAGTACTTC. Protein translation: CAWSPQGEQYF.